This T cell receptor (delta chain) derives from a study of gamma-delta chains in newborns, infants, children. In the study overall: Innate gammadelta T cells reportedly expand polyclonally right after birth, driven by microbial exposure, per the title.

This clone was detected a few times. TCRdb re-processed the reads using CATT. The sample comprises several thousand delta-chain clones, around 35% of which are singletons, and roughly 15% rests with the top ten. The CDR3 extends over 13 amino acids. CDR1 TSWWSYY and CDR2 QGS come from the germline V gene. Trimming removed 1 base at V and 4 bases at J, with 7 bases between. The rearrangement uses TRDV1 and TRDJ1, with unresolved D. The sample was blood. This clonotype originated in a child who received the measles vaccine. CDR3 loop: CALGEPQNDKLIF. The CDR3 DNA reads TGTGCTCTTGGGGAACCCCAAAACGATAAACTCATCTTT.